The rows below give T cell receptor beta chains drawn from one sample of a study of T cells in Graves' hyperthyroidism and ophthalmopathy. TCRdb re-called the multiplex PCR reads through MiXCR, storing one row per CDR3 protein. Here the sample spans 190,000 or so distinct CDR3 sequences, about a sixth being singletons. The sequencing input was blood. The receptor source for this set is a man in his forties or fifties with Graves' hyperthyroidism. The CDR3 runs from the conserved cysteine through the conserved F or W. The order of the fields is V gene, clone size, J gene, D gene, CDR3 protein, CDR3 DNA. The D gene is left open where the match is weak. The size field is filled for only some rows; it gives once, few, many or a size class.

v_call: TRBV11-1
clone_size: .
j_call: TRBJ1-6
d_call: .
cdr3_aa: CASSAYGHSPLHF
cdr3_nt: TGTGCCAGCAGCGCCTACGGACATTCACCCCTCCACTTT

v_call: TRBV20-1
clone_size: many
j_call: TRBJ1-5
d_call: .
cdr3_aa: CSARDWTMGNQPQHF
cdr3_nt: TGCAGTGCTAGAGATTGGACCATGGGCAATCAGCCCCAGCATTTT

v_call: TRBV3-1
clone_size: many
j_call: TRBJ2-2
d_call: .
cdr3_aa: CASSQEGQGIGELFF
cdr3_nt: TGTGCCAGCAGCCAAGAAGGGCAGGGAATCGGGGAGCTGTTTTTT

v_call: TRBV30
clone_size: .
j_call: TRBJ1-4
d_call: TRBD1
cdr3_aa: CAMGQTDEKLFF
cdr3_nt: TGTGCCATGGGACAGACCGATGAAAAACTGTTTTTT

v_call: TRBV4-3
clone_size: .
j_call: TRBJ2-3
d_call: TRBD2
cdr3_aa: CASSPRALAGPDTQYF
cdr3_nt: TGCGCCAGCAGCCCTCGAGCGCTAGCGGGGCCAGATACGCAGTATTTT

v_call: TRBV20-1
clone_size: .
j_call: TRBJ2-1
d_call: .
cdr3_aa: CSARPSGQGYNEQFF
cdr3_nt: TGCAGTGCAAGACCCTCGGGGCAGGGGTACAATGAGCAGTTCTTC

v_call: TRBV15
clone_size: many
j_call: TRBJ2-7
d_call: .
cdr3_aa: CATSRGAGATYEQYF
cdr3_nt: TGTGCCACCAGCAGAGGCGCAGGGGCAACCTACGAGCAGTACTTC

v_call: TRBV7-2
clone_size: many
j_call: TRBJ2-1
d_call: TRBD1
cdr3_aa: CASSPQGGSNEQFF
cdr3_nt: TGTGCCAGCAGCCCACAGGGGGGCTCGAATGAGCAATTCTTC

v_call: TRBV2
clone_size: many
j_call: TRBJ1-2
d_call: .
cdr3_aa: CASSGTASNYGYTF
cdr3_nt: TGTGCCAGCAGTGGGACAGCCTCTAACTATGGCTACACCTTC

v_call: TRBV5-5
clone_size: many
j_call: TRBJ2-7
d_call: .
cdr3_aa: CASGKGGYEQYF
cdr3_nt: TGTGCCAGCGGTAAGGGAGGTTACGAGCAGTACTTC

v_call: TRBV27
clone_size: many
j_call: TRBJ2-1
d_call: TRBD1
cdr3_aa: CASSLLGQGRYEQFF
cdr3_nt: TGTGCCAGCAGTTTGCTGGGACAGGGGAGGTATGAGCAGTTCTTC

v_call: TRBV6-2/TRBV6-3
clone_size: few
j_call: TRBJ2-7
d_call: .
cdr3_aa: CASRPPGPQNGYEQYF
cdr3_nt: TGTGCCAGCAGGCCCCCGGGACCCCAAAATGGCTACGAGCAGTACTTC

v_call: TRBV6-1
clone_size: many
j_call: TRBJ2-3
d_call: .
cdr3_aa: CASSSRLMRGATQYF
cdr3_nt: TGTGCCAGCAGTTCACGCCTAATGAGGGGTGCTACGCAGTATTTT

v_call: TRBV27
clone_size: many
j_call: TRBJ1-1
d_call: TRBD1
cdr3_aa: CASSFGRQGFAEAFF
cdr3_nt: TGTGCCAGCAGTTTTGGGCGACAGGGGTTCGCTGAAGCTTTCTTT

v_call: TRBV29-1
clone_size: many
j_call: TRBJ2-1
d_call: TRBD2
cdr3_aa: CSVEGGGYYNEQFF
cdr3_nt: TGCAGCGTTGAAGGGGGGGGGTATTACAATGAGCAGTTCTTC

v_call: TRBV3-1
clone_size: .
j_call: TRBJ2-7
d_call: .
cdr3_aa: CASSQGDTLYEQYF
cdr3_nt: TGTGCCAGCAGCCAAGGGGACACCCTCTACGAGCAGTACTTC

v_call: TRBV11-2
clone_size: many
j_call: TRBJ2-7
d_call: TRBD2
cdr3_aa: CASNPALAGSAQYF
cdr3_nt: TGTGCCAGCAACCCGGCCCTAGCGGGGAGCGCGCAGTACTTC

v_call: TRBV5-6
clone_size: many
j_call: TRBJ2-7
d_call: .
cdr3_aa: CASSSGQDFIYEQYF
cdr3_nt: TGTGCCAGCAGCTCAGGACAAGATTTTATCTACGAGCAGTACTTC

v_call: TRBV28
clone_size: many
j_call: TRBJ1-5
d_call: .
cdr3_aa: CASSPGGASNQPQHF
cdr3_nt: TGTGCCAGCAGCCCCGGGGGGGCCAGCAATCAGCCCCAGCATTTT

v_call: TRBV2
clone_size: .
j_call: TRBJ2-2
d_call: .
cdr3_aa: CASSEGRATGELFF
cdr3_nt: TGTGCCAGCAGTGAAGGCAGGGCCACCGGGGAGCTGTTTTTT

v_call: TRBV27
clone_size: many
j_call: TRBJ1-5
d_call: .
cdr3_aa: CASSFQNQPQHF
cdr3_nt: TGTGCCAGCAGTTTTCAAAATCAGCCCCAGCATTTT

v_call: TRBV14
clone_size: few
j_call: TRBJ1-4
d_call: TRBD1
cdr3_aa: CASGSGTGYEKLFF
cdr3_nt: TGTGCCAGCGGGTCCGGGACAGGCTATGAAAAACTGTTTTTT

v_call: TRBV30
clone_size: many
j_call: TRBJ1-2
d_call: .
cdr3_aa: CAWSVRLGTGYTF
cdr3_nt: TGTGCCTGGAGTGTACGGTTGGGGACTGGCTACACCTTC